This T cell receptor beta chain was sequenced in a study of T cell clonality in common variable immunodeficiency. This clone was recorded at least ten times. The read ends 3 residues shy of where the CDR3 ends; the end is completed using the germline J gene. The V gene end was trimmed by 2 bases and the J gene end by 5 bases; junction bases not matched to a gene: 3. The CDR3 extends over 14 amino acids. Germline V gives CDR1 DFQATT, CDR2 SNEGSKA (reference sequence). Assay: immunoSEQ multiplex PCR; the TCRdb copy retains only in-frame clones and omits some. The sample holds around 57,000 clones, and no clone turns up only once.

The clonotype originates from a person aged 18 to 75 in good health. This rearrangement joins TRBV20-1 to TRBJ2-5, with 12 bases lining up with TRBD2. Sample: peripheral blood mononuclear cells. Incomplete CDR3 DNA: TGCAGTGCTAGACTAGCGGGAGGGCACGAGACC. Translation: CSARLAGGHET. The full CDR3 is CSARLAGGHETQYF.